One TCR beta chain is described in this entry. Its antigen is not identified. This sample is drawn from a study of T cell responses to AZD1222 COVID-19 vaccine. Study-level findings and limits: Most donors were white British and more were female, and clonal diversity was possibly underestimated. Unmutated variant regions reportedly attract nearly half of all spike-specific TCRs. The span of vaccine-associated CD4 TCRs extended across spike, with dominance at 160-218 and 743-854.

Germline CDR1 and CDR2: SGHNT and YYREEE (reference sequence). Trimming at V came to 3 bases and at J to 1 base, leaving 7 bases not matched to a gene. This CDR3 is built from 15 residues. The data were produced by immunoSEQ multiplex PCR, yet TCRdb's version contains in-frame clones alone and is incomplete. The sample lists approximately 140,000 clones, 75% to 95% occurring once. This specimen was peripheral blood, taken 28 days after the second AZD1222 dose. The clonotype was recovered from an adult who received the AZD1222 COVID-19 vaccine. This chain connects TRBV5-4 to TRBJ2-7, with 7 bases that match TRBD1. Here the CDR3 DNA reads TGTGCCAGCAGCTCCCGGGACAGCCTTTCCTACGAGCAGTACTTC. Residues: CASSSRDSLSYEQYF.